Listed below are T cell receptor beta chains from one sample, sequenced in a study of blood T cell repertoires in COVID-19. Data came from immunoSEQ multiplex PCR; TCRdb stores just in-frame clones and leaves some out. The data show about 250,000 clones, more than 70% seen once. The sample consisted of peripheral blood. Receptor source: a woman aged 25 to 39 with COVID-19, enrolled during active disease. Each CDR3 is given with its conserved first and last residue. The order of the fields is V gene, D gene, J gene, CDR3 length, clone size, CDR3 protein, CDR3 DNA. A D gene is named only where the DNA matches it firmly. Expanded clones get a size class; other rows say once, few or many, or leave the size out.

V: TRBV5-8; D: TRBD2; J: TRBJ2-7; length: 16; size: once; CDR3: CASSFPGLAGGYEQYF; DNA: TGTGCCAGCAGCTTTCCGGGACTAGCGGGGGGCTACGAGCAGTACTTC
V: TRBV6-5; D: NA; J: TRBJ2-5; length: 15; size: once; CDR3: CASRLIDSTQETQYF; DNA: TGTGCCAGCAGACTTATCGATTCGACTCAAGAGACCCAGTACTTC
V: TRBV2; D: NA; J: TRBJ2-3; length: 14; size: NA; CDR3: CASSEVRGTDTQYF; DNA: TGTGCCAGCAGTGAAGTCCGGGGCACAGATACGCAGTATTTT
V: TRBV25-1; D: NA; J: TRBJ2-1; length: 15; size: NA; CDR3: CASSGSGQPYNEQFF; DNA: TGTGCCAGCAGTGGGTCAGGACAGCCTTACAATGAGCAGTTCTTC
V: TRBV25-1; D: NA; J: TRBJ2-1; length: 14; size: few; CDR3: CASSRGANYNEQFF; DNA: TGTGCCAGCAGTCGCGGAGCGAATTACAATGAGCAGTTCTTC
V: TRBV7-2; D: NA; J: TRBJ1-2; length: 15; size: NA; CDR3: CASSSNAGSNYGYTF; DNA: TGTGCCAGCAGCTCAAATGCAGGGTCTAACTATGGCTACACCTTC
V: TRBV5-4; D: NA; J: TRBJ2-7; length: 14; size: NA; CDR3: CASSKSEGIHEQYF; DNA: TGTGCCAGCAGCAAGTCGGAGGGTATCCACGAGCAGTACTTC
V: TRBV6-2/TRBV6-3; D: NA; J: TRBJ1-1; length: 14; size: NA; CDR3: CASSYAAGRTEAFF; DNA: TGTGCCAGCAGTTACGCAGCAGGGAGGACTGAAGCTTTCTTT
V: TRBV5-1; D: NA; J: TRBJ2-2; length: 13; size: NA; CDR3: CASSLSLAGELFF; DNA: TGCGCCAGCAGCTTATCCCTCGCCGGGGAGCTGTTTTTT
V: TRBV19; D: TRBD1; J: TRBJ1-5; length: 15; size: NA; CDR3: CASSLSDRVYQPQHF; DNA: TGTGCCAGTAGTTTGTCCGACAGGGTCTATCAGCCCCAGCATTTT
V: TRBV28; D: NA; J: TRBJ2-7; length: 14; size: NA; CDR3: CASQSGYRVGEQYF; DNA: TGTGCCAGCCAGTCCGGTTACAGAGTTGGCGAGCAGTACTTC
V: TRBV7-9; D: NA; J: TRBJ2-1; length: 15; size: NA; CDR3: CASSLAGQSYNEQFF; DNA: TGTGCCAGCAGCTTAGCCGGACAGTCCTACAATGAGCAGTTCTTC
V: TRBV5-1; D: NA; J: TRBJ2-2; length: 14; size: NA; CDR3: CASSSTPNTGELFF; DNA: TGCGCCAGCAGCTCAACACCGAACACCGGGGAGCTGTTTTTT
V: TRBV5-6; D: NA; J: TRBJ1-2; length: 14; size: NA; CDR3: CASSLLRTVYGYTF; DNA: TGTGCCAGCAGCTTGCTCAGGACAGTCTATGGCTACACCTTC
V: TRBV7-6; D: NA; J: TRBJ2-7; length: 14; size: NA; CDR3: CASSSGRGTYEQYF; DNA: TGTGCCAGCAGCTCCGGTAGAGGGACCTACGAGCAGTACTTC
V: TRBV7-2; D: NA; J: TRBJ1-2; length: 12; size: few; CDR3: CASSLGSYGYTF; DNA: TGTGCCAGCAGCTTAGGCAGCTATGGCTACACCTTC
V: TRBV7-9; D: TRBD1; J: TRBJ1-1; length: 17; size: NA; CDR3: CASSDRLTGPVNTEAFF; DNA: TGTGCCAGCAGCGACCGACTGACAGGGCCCGTGAACACTGAAGCTTTCTTT
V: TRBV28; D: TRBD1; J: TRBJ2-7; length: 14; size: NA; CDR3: CASSFSRGPYEQYF; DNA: TGTGCCAGCAGTTTTTCAAGGGGGCCCTACGAGCAGTACTTC